Many counts were recorded for the clone carrying this T cell receptor (beta chain). This sample was included in a study of CD8 T cells in ankylosing spondylitis. This CDR3 is built from 15 residues. Trimming removed 2 bases from V and 4 bases from J; junction bases left unmatched: 4. The germline CDR1 and CDR2 sequences are MNHEY and SVGAGI. Libraries of TCR beta came from quantitative 5'-RACE with molecular barcodes. Each CDR3 protein is one row after TCRdb ran MiXCR on the 5' RACE reads. The data show a few hundred thousand distinct CDR3 sequences, over 9.5% seen once. Source material: blood, either unsorted or a sorted T cell fraction (not recorded which). The sequence was collected from a male donor with ankylosing spondylitis or in good health (not recorded which). The gene calls are TRBV6-5 and TRBJ1-1; 10 bases align to TRBD1. DNA for the CDR3: TGTGCCAGCAGTTACCTTCGGACAGGGGGCACTGAAGCTTTCTTT. Amino acid sequence: CASSYLRTGGTEAFF.